This record covers a single T cell receptor beta chain. Clones were read by immunoSEQ multiplex PCR, and TCRdb kept only the in-frame ones, dropping some. The sample holds under 80,000 clones, more than 90% seen once. These data are taken from a study of technical replicates of blood from a few donors. Looked up from germline, CDR1 is SGHTA and CDR2 is FQGNSA. V gave up 5 bases and J gave up 3 bases; unmatched junction bases: 7. The CDR3 has 15 amino acids. Sequencing used T cells isolated from PBMCs. This TCR derives from a human donor in good health. Some clones in this sample may be carry-over from other donors' samples. The rearrangement joins TRBV7-2 to TRBJ2-3, with TRBD2 matching over 8 bases. Here the CDR3 reads CASSQNRLATDTQYF. CDR3 DNA sequence: TGTGCCAGCAGCCAAAATCGACTAGCGACAGATACGCAGTATTTT.